This TCR beta chain comes out of a study of lymphopenia after photon versus proton radiotherapy. Findings and limits, study-wide: Under photons, naive T cells and diversity fell while effector/memory populations rose.

Only in-frame clones appear in the TCRdb table, and some are missing; sequencing was by immunoSEQ multiplex PCR. The sample records 37,000 or so clones, 85% to 90% being singletons. On this clone itself: Its antigen remains unidentified.

Trimming at V came to 0 bases and at J to 1 base, leaving 11 bases not matched to a gene. The germline V gene encodes CDR1 SGHRS and CDR2 YFSETQ. There are 18 residues in the CDR3. Material: peripheral blood, obtained from a patient treated with photon-based radiotherapy. The V and J genes are TRBV5-1 and TRBJ2-3, with TRBD2 matching 7 bases. This receptor was identified in a man aged 45 to 65 with gastric cancer. DNA for the CDR3: TGCGCCAGCAGCTTGGAAGACCTAGGCGGGAGTGGCACAGATACGCAGTATTTT. Its protein product is CASSLEDLGGSGTDTQYF.